A selection of T cell receptor beta chains follows, all from one sample in a study of cytomegalovirus exposure and HLA in healthy donors. The data were produced by immunoSEQ multiplex PCR, yet TCRdb's version contains in-frame clones alone and is incomplete. The table shows about 150,000 clones, with over 75% occurring only once. The specimen was PBMCs. These receptors were collected from a male donor in good health and CMV-seronegative. The CDR3 runs from the conserved cysteine through the conserved F or W. The order of the fields is clone size, J gene, V gene, D gene, CDR3 DNA, CDR3 protein. A D gene is named only where the DNA matches it firmly. Expanded clones get a size class; other rows say once, few or many, or leave the size out.

>-|TRBJ1-5|TRBV19|-
TGTGCCAGTACCCTATCCGGGCCACAGGGAAGGCAGCCCCAGCATTTT
CASTLSGPQGRQPQHF
>once|TRBJ1-3|TRBV7-2|TRBD1
TGTGCCAGCAGCTTAGCGGGTCAGGGGGCTGGAAACACCATATATTTT
CASSLAGQGAGNTIYF
>few|TRBJ1-5|TRBV6-5|TRBD1
TGTGCCAGCAGTATGACTCAGGGGGCCCATCAGCCCCAGCATTTT
CASSMTQGAHQPQHF
>-|TRBJ1-1|TRBV5-5|-
TGTGCCAGCAGCCCTACAGGCGGATCCACTGAAGCTTTCTTT
CASSPTGGSTEAFF
>few|TRBJ1-6|TRBV5-4|TRBD1
TGTGCCAGCAGCCTAAAACAGGGGATTAATTCACCCCTCCACTTT
CASSLKQGINSPLHF
>-|TRBJ1-3|TRBV2|-
TGTGCCAGAAGGAGTTTTGGAAACACCATATATTTT
CARRSFGNTIYF
>-|TRBJ2-3|TRBV4-1|TRBD2
TGCGCCAGCAGCCAATATAGCGGGGGGGCTGCCCGGGGAGATACGCAGTATTTT
CASSQYSGGAARGDTQYF
>-|TRBJ2-7|TRBV7-9|-
TGTTCCAGCAGCTTATCGAGGTTCATTCTCGCGGGTAACTACGAGCAGTACTTC
CSSSLSRFILAGNYEQYF
>-|TRBJ2-7|TRBV4-1|-
TGCGCCAGCAGCGTACCAGGTTCTCTATTTCTCGAGCAGTACTTC
CASSVPGSLFLEQYF
>-|TRBJ2-1|TRBV18|TRBD2
TGTGCCAGCTCACCACCGGGACTAGCGGGAAACGTCAATGAGCAGTTCTTC
CASSPPGLAGNVNEQFF
>-|TRBJ2-7|TRBV5-1|TRBD1
TGCGCCAGCAGCTTGGACAGGGGGAGGTACGAGCAGTACTTC
CASSLDRGRYEQYF
>-|TRBJ2-1|TRBV19|-
TGTGCCAGTAGGCCCAGGGGGGCAGGGGATGAGAATGAGCAGTTCTTC
CASRPRGAGDENEQFF
>-|TRBJ2-1|TRBV6-5|TRBD1
TGTGCCAGCAGTTACGTGGACAGGGCCTACAATGAGCAGTTCTTC
CASSYVDRAYNEQFF
>-|TRBJ2-5|TRBV7-2|TRBD2
TGTGCCAGCAGCTTACTAGCGGGAGAGACCCAGTACTTC
CASSLLAGETQYF
>-|TRBJ2-5|TRBV5-1|TRBD2
TGCGCCAGCAGCTTGGGTAATGTCGGACTAGAAGGTATCGCGACCCAGTACTTC
CASSLGNVGLEGIATQYF
>-|TRBJ2-7|TRBV5-1|-
TGCGCCAGCAGCGTGGTCGGGGGTATAGGCTACGAGCAGTACTTC
CASSVVGGIGYEQYF
>-|TRBJ2-1|TRBV7-8|TRBD2
TGTGCCAGCAGCATTGGCGGGGGGTTCCCTGGGAGTGAGCAGTTCTTC
CASSIGGGFPGSEQFF
>few|TRBJ2-1|TRBV27|TRBD2
TGTGCCAGCAGTTTAAGGAGCGGGGGGGCGAATGAGCAGTTCTTC
CASSLRSGGANEQFF
>-|TRBJ1-2|TRBV15|-
TGTGCCACCAGCAGAGATTTAGCAACTAACTATGGCTACACCTTC
CATSRDLATNYGYTF
>-|TRBJ2-5|TRBV7-9|-
TGTGCCAGCAGCTTAGGCGGGACTGCAGAAGAGACCCAGTACTTC
CASSLGGTAEETQYF